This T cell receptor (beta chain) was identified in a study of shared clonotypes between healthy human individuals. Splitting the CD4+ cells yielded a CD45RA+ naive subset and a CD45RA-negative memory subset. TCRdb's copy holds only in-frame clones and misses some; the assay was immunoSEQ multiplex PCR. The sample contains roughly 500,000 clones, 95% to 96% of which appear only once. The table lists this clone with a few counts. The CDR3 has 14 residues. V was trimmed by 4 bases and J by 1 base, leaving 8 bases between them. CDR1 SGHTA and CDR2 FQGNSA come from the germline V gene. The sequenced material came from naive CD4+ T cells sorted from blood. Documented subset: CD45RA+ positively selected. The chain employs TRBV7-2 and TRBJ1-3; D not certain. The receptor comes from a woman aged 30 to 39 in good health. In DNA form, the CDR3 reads TGTGCCAGCAGCTGGGCGGGTTCTGGAAACACCATATATTTT. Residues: CASSWAGSGNTIYF.